The rows below give T cell receptor beta chains drawn from one sample of a study of CD8 T cells in ankylosing spondylitis. TCRdb used MiXCR to reprocess the 5' RACE reads, holding one entry per CDR3 protein. The sample records about 840,000 distinct CDR3 sequences, 12% being singletons. Sample: blood, either unsorted or a sorted T cell fraction (not recorded which). These receptors originate from a male donor with ankylosing spondylitis. CDR3s include the opening cysteine and the closing phenylalanine or tryptophan. D genes are given only for firm matches. Not all rows give a size; the values are once, few, many and, for expanded clones, a class.

CDR3 | DNA | size | length | J | V | D
CASSLRPQGPYSEQFF | TGTGCCAGCAGCTTACGGCCTCAGGGGCCCTACAGTGAGCAGTTCTTC | few | 16 | TRBJ2-1 | TRBV7-9 | .
CASSLTYGTGIF | TGCGCCAGCAGCTTGACCTATGGAACCGGGATCTTC | many | 12 | TRBJ2-1 | TRBV5-1 | .
CASSLMVGANEKLFF | TGTGCCAGCAGCTTAATGGTGGGAGCTAATGAAAAACTGTTTTTT | few | 15 | TRBJ1-4 | TRBV11-3 | .
CASSASGTSEETQYF | TGCGCCAGCAGCGCATCCGGGACTAGCGAAGAGACCCAGTACTTC | few | 15 | TRBJ2-5 | TRBV5-1 | TRBD2
CSVGTAKTVGEQYF | TGCAGCGTTGGTACAGCCAAGACGGTAGGCGAGCAGTACTTC | many | 14 | TRBJ2-7 | TRBV29-1 | .
CASSGADSEKLFF | TGCGCCAGCAGCGGGGCGGACAGTGAAAAACTGTTTTTT | . | 13 | TRBJ1-4 | TRBV5-1 | .
CASSEPGQGLVYEQYF | TGCGCCAGCAGTGAACCGGGACAGGGACTGGTTTACGAGCAGTACTTC | . | 16 | TRBJ2-7 | TRBV10-1 | TRBD1
CASSFFQGQTEAFF | TGTGCCAGCAGTTTCTTCCAGGGACAGACTGAAGCTTTCTTT | few | 14 | TRBJ1-1 | TRBV12-3/TRBV12-4 | TRBD1
CASSPTGGSRGYTF | TGTGCCAGCAGCCCGACAGGGGGCTCGCGAGGCTACACCTTC | . | 14 | TRBJ1-2 | TRBV6-5 | TRBD1
CSATRGAGANVLTF | TGCAGTGCCACAAGGGGAGCTGGGGCCAACGTCCTGACTTTC | . | 14 | TRBJ2-6 | TRBV20-1 | .
CAISAGRFIYGYTF | TGTGCCATCAGCGCGGGGAGATTCATTTATGGCTACACCTTC | . | 14 | TRBJ1-2 | TRBV10-3 | .